This entry is about one T cell receptor beta chain. This table comes from immunoSEQ multiplex PCR, and its TCRdb copy is limited to in-frame clones, with some not included. In the table there are over 90,000 clones, around nine tenths of which are singletons. The sample originates from a study of blood T cell repertoires in COVID-19. Study summary: Whether acute or convalescent, the COVID-19 samples came from the United States, Italy and Spain. Sample material is recorded as cDNA or gDNA derived from T cells, B-cell-depleted T cells, or PBMCs.

V lost 2 bases and J 9 bases, leaving 12 bases between the germline ends. The CDR3 loop spans 13 amino acids. Germline V gene sequence: CDR1 SGHDT, CDR2 YYEEEE. The sample consisted of peripheral blood. V and J are TRBV5-6 and TRBJ2-1; perhaps TRBD2 as D (6 bases). The receptor was isolated from a woman aged 45-60 years with COVID-19, enrolled during active disease. The chain's CDR3 is CASSFGTLPEQFF. CDR3 bases: TGTGCCAGCAGCTTTGGGACTCTCCCTGAGCAGTTCTTC. Looking up the rest from reference TRBV5-6 and TRBJ2-1 gives the full variable domain: DAGVTQSPTHLIKTRGQQVTLRCSPKSGHDTVSWYQQALGQGPQFIFQYYEEEERQRGNFPDRFSGHQFPNYSSELNVNALLLGDSALYLCASSFGTLPEQFFGPGTRLTVL.